The 13 T cell receptor beta chains below were found in one sample sequenced in a study of blood T cell repertoires in COVID-19. Data came from immunoSEQ multiplex PCR; TCRdb stores just in-frame clones and leaves some out. Of roughly 220,000 clones in the sample, roughly 85% were seen once. The sequenced material came from peripheral blood. These receptors all come from a man aged 25 to 40 who had recovered from COVID-19.

The V call is TRBV19, the J call TRBJ2-5, with 13 bases that match TRBD2. The germline V gene has CDR1 LNHDA and CDR2 SQIVND (reference sequence). This CDR3 comprises 16 residues. Losses at the gene ends were 3 bases for V and 8 bases for J; bases not matched to a gene: 9. Here the CDR3 reads CASSIYTSGGEDTQYF. In nucleotides, the CDR3 is TGTGCCAGTAGTATTTATACTAGCGGGGGGGAGGATACCCAGTACTTC.

CDR3 residues: CASSARTSGRDTQYF. As DNA, the CDR3 is TGTGCCAGTAGTGCCCGGACTAGCGGAAGAGATACGCAGTATTTT. The V and J genes are TRBV19 and TRBJ2-3; 10 bases match TRBD2. The germline V gene encodes CDR1 LNHDA and CDR2 SQIVND (reference sequence). The CDR3 consists of 15 residues. V shed 5 bases and J 5 bases; nucleotides not matched to a gene: 7.

The rearrangement links TRBV4-3 to TRBJ2-2; 7 bases line up with TRBD2. V gave up 1 base and J gave up 6 bases; unmatched junction bases: 8. Germline V CDR1 and CDR2: LGHNA, YSLEER. This CDR3 has 16 amino acids. The CDR3 sequence is CASSQVASGASGELFF. In DNA, the CDR3 is TGCGCCAGCAGCCAAGTTGCGAGCGGGGCCTCCGGGGAGCTGTTTTTT.

The rearrangement joins TRBV6-5 to TRBJ1-1, with TRBD1 as a possible D gene (5 bases). Germline V gene sequence: CDR1 MNHEY, CDR2 SVGAGI. CDR3 length: 12 amino acids. V shed 4 bases and J shed 5 bases, with 8 bases lying between them. The CDR3 DNA reads as TGTGCCAGCAGTTTTGGGGGGACTGAAGCTTTCTTT. Translation gives CASSFGGTEAFF.

This chain connects TRBV6-5 to TRBJ1-3; D is undetermined. In germline, CDR1 is MNHEY, CDR2 SVGAGI. The V and J ends lost 2 bases and 0 bases respectively, with 5 bases between them. The length of the CDR3 is 14 residues. CDR3 nucleotides: TGTGCCAGCAGTTACCGGTACTCTGGAAACACCATATATTTT. Translating gives CASSYRYSGNTIYF.

This CDR3 reads CASSFRGMVTEAFF. The CDR3 DNA follows: TGTGCCAGCAGCTTCAGGGGGATGGTCACTGAAGCTTTCTTT. The V gene is TRBV5-4, the J gene TRBJ1-1; 7 nucleotides agree with TRBD1. Germline CDR1 SGHNT, CDR2 YYREEE (reference sequence). There are 14 residues in the CDR3. Unmatched junction bases numbered 5, after V lost 2 bases and J lost 4 bases.

J is TRBJ1-5 and V is TRBV2; 11 bases align to TRBD1. The junction had 6 bases not matched to a gene; V was cut back by 4 bases and J by 7 bases. The CDR3 loop spans 15 amino acids. Per the germline V gene, CDR1 is SNHLY and CDR2 is FYNNEI. CDR3 sequence: CASSADRGHEQPQHF. The DNA for the CDR3 is TGTGCCAGCAGTGCGGACAGGGGGCATGAGCAGCCCCAGCATTTT.

This clone occurred once. The chain links TRBV25-1 to TRBJ1-2; D gene unclear. Germline V CDR1 and CDR2: MGHDK, SYGVNS. Trimming cost V 5 bases and J 8 bases, with 15 bases left between them. The CDR3 runs to 13 residues. The CDR3 nucleotides are TGTGCCAGCAGTCTAGTCCCGGGTAACGGCTACACCTTC. Encoded protein: CASSLVPGNGYTF.

The V gene is TRBV7-9, the J gene TRBJ1-1; D gene uncertain. Trimming pared 4 bases from V and 5 bases from J, leaving 14 bases between. The CDR3 is 14 amino acids. Germline V CDR1 and CDR2: SEHNR, FQNEAQ (reference sequence). CDR3 in amino acids: CASSSQTGGTEAFF. In DNA, the CDR3 is TGTGCCAGCAGCTCACAAACGGGAGGGACTGAAGCTTTCTTT.

V and J are TRBV3-1 (or the pseudogene TRBV3-2) and TRBJ2-2; the D is unclear. Trimming removed 4 bases from V and 5 bases from J, with 5 bases in between. Germline V gene lookup returns CDR1 LGHDT and CDR2 YNNKEL (reference sequence). The CDR3 is 12 residues long. As DNA, the CDR3 is TGTGCCAGCAGCCTATTAACCGGGGAGCTGTTTTTT. This translates into CASSLLTGELFF.

The genes are TRBV7-9 and TRBJ2-3; 10 bases are a match to TRBD2. Germline trimming cut 5 bases from V and 2 bases from J; bases unmatched to any gene: 7. CDR1 and CDR2 (germline): SEHNR, FQNEAQ (reference sequence). This CDR3 comprises 16 residues. The CDR3 nucleotides are TGTGCCAGCAGCCCTCGGAGCGGGGGGGCCACAGATACGCAGTATTTT. The encoded protein is CASSPRSGGATDTQYF.

The chain is built from TRBV5-4 and TRBJ1-4; D is undetermined. Germline V gene data show CDR1 as SGHNT and CDR2 as YYREEE (reference sequence). The CDR3 has 14 residues. The ends were cut back, 5 bases at V and 3 bases at J, with 11 bases in the middle. CDR3: CASRLDGSNEKLFF. The CDR3 DNA is TGTGCCAGCAGATTAGACGGGTCTAATGAAAAACTGTTTTTT.

The chain carries TRBV5-8 and TRBJ1-3; 9 bases align to TRBD1. Germline-derived CDR1 and CDR2 are SGHTS and YDEGEE. The V gene end was trimmed by 4 bases and the J gene end by 8 bases; junction bases not matched to a gene: 7. The CDR3 is 14 amino acids. The CDR3, as DNA: TGTGCCAGCAGCCCCGGACAGGGGTACTACACCATATATTTT. Amino acids: CASSPGQGYYTIYF.